This entry describes one TCR beta chain. Its antigen is still unknown. Base qualities are not at hand, and no much larger clone is one base apart. Using the deep immunoSEQ assay, TCR CDR3 regions were amplified from genomic DNA by multiplex PCR. Extracted genomic DNA from each cell subset was spread evenly across all wells of several immunoSEQ 96-well plates, with each plate serving as a replicate. For sorted subsets, each replicate PCR was loaded with approximately 190 ng genomic DNA, equivalent to 30,000 or so T cell genomes. Purified libraries were measured with a Qubit 3.0 fluorometer, size-checked on a Bioanalyzer 2100, and measured again with the KAPA Library Quantification kit. Each immunoSEQ 96-well plate was sequenced on its own single-read 150-cycle Illumina NextSeq 550 flow cell. In the paper's pipeline: Because the immunoSEQ output included only junctional sequences and no quality scores, the filtering could not be the same as the filtering used for full-length reads. To assign V/J genes and CDR3, sequences were annotated using PyIR, a Python wrapper for IgBLAST v1.9, with IMGT germline references. Reads were removed for weak V/J assignments (E-value above 1e-6), missing CDR3, stop codons, out-of-frame junctions, or ambiguous translated residues. V3J clonotypes were defined by identical inferred V gene, J gene, and CDR3 amino acid sequence. Percentage overlap between repertoires was calculated by dividing the number of shared unique clonotypes by the size of the smaller repertoire. RTK rarefaction, the Chao1 estimator, and Recon v2.1 estimates of unobserved clonotypes were used to assess repertoire richness. Generation probabilities for all TCRbeta clonotypes obtained by the gDNA method from a few donors were computed using OLGA. The table comes from immuneACCESS by way of TCRdb, which keeps in-frame sequences with V and J called. Part of the clones is missing from these tables; in studies checked, under half for an unresolved V gene and the rest for unknown reasons. The DNA gave D and trimming, while V, J and clone size come from that table. This sample has approximately 2.1 million clones in its table, and approximately 93% of those were observed once. In total, the top ten clones hold 0.39% of the sample.

The data stem from a study of shared clonotypes between healthy human individuals (dated by TCRdb to about 2020). In terms of the full investigation: Three men and two women, aged 18 to 49 years, made up the cohort. To increase sequencing depth and limit assay-specific biases, TCR repertoire library preparation and sequencing were carried out by different laboratories using diverse techniques. Leukapheresis yielded between about 0.9 and 9.5 billion PBMCs per donor. To estimate repertoire size and how much clonotype sharing occurs between individuals, the study deeply sequenced the blood TCR repertoires of five healthy adults. For each donor, CD4 naive and CD4 memory were each given three plates, CD8 naive was given two plates, and CD8 memory was given one plate. Results and caveats for the whole study, not just this receptor: Pairwise subsampling indicated that sequencing depth was expected to affect the degree of clonotype sharing among donors. Across several donors, 4.5% to 6.5% of naive CD4, around 3.3% of naive CD8, around 2.1% of memory CD4, and approximately 0.4% of memory CD8 clonotypes were shared. Rarefaction of sorted-subset datasets indicated incomplete sequencing despite the large sequencing depth. Estimated clonotype richness was generally larger for naive than for memory subsets. Clonotypes shared by all four sorted-subset donors showed higher generation probabilities than non-shared clonotypes. Sampling was limited to blood, and TCR repertoires in tissue likely differ from TCR repertoires in blood. Because the study included a small number of donors, the genetic and exposure-history diversity represented was limited.

Donors were healthy HIV-negative adults with no recently reported acute infections or vaccinations. Only Caucasian adults living in Nashville, Tennessee, USA were represented among the donors. CD4+ T cells were enriched by magnetic negative selection, after which naive cells were positively selected on CD45RA and the negative fraction was taken as the memory subset. After blood collection by leukapheresis, PBMCs were isolated using Ficoll-Histopaque density gradient centrifugation and then cryopreserved in the vapor phase of liquid nitrogen. Analytical flow cytometry was used to check the purity and quantity of each magnetically sorted T cell population. Genomic DNA was isolated from every sorted fraction and measured by UV absorbance on a Nanodrop 2000c. Deletion took 1 base off V and 4 bases off J, with a span of 6 bases between the germline ends. The CDR3 measures 13 amino acids from cysteine to phenylalanine. The read is trimmed to its CDR3 DNA, 39 bases read in frame from base 1. Looking up the germline V gene yields CDR1 SGHDT and CDR2 YYEEEE.

Recombination linked TRBV5-6 to TRBJ1-5; too little of a D gene remains to name it. This receptor was obtained from a man aged 18 to 29 in good health. Some clones in this sample may be carry-over from other donors' samples. Sequencing used naive CD4+ T cells from PBMCs. Explained via the paper, the cell subset or site label denotes: CD45RA+ positively selected. The CDR3 region: CASSLWQNQPQHF. The DNA sequence follows: TGTGCCAGCAGCTTGTGGCAAAATCAGCCCCAGCATTTT.